This TCR beta chain was documented in a study of T-cell reconstitution after alpha-beta-depleted transplantation in children. Preparation of the TCRbeta library involved a method that used unique molecular identifiers. TCRdb fed the PCR reads into MiXCR, producing one record per CDR3 protein. There are hundreds of thousands of distinct CDR3 sequences in the sample; approximately 15% occur only once, and roughly 5% lies in the top ten. Whole-study results and caveats: Several hundred graft clones that had expanded were reportedly the source of alpha-beta T cells about two months after transplant. A year had passed since transplant, and T-cell counts and diversity by then came mostly from newly produced T cells. High day-60 TCRbeta diversity in some patients came from surviving recipient T cells and thymic progenitors.

The CDR3 is 16 amino acids. Germline V lookup: CDR1 SGHTA, CDR2 FQGTGA. Trimming took 5 bases from V and 6 from J, leaving 21 bases between them. This clonotype was found a few times. Antigen unknown. Sequenced material: PBMCs, mostly from graft donor cells, taken 360 days after TCRalphabeta/CD19-depleted stem cell transplant. The chain joins TRBV7-3 to TRBJ2-3; D possibly corresponds to TRBD1 (6 bases). The receptor comes from a male patient aged 5 to 17 who had a stem cell transplant for acute lymphoblastic leukemia, so the T cells may come from the graft donor. CDR3 in amino acids: CASSAQGSEAPDTQYF. The CDR3 DNA follows: TGTGCCAGCAGCGCCCAGGGGTCGGAAGCCCCGGATACGCAGTATTTT.